This T cell receptor beta chain was profiled in a study of control samples from healthy donors and cancer patients. The repertoire was sequenced with immunoSEQ multiplex PCR; TCRdb's copy has only in-frame clones and lacks some. Altogether around 190,000 clones are present, around 90% being singletons, with the ten largest covering approximately 1.4%. This TCR derives from a young man in good health. Input material: blood.

In DNA, the CDR3 is TGTGCCAGTAGTCTCCTGGGACAGGGGGCAACTGAAGCTTTCTTT. Protein sequence: CASSLLGQGATEAFF. The chain has TRBV19 and TRBJ1-1, with 12 positions matching TRBD1. The CDR3 has 15 amino acids. CDR1 LNHDA and CDR2 SQIVND come from the germline V gene (reference sequence). Losses at the gene ends were 5 bases for V and 5 bases for J; bases not matched to a gene: 6.